One T cell receptor (beta chain) is described in this entry. The data were produced by immunoSEQ multiplex PCR, yet TCRdb's version contains in-frame clones alone and is incomplete. The sample has tens of thousands of clones, 91% seen once. This sample stems from a study of T cell changes during pregnancy in multiple sclerosis. V shed 9 bases and J shed 4 bases, with 9 bases lying between them. The CDR3 is made up of 11 amino acids. Germline V gives CDR1 LNHDA, CDR2 SQIVND (reference sequence). The sample in question was peripheral blood, obtained in the first trimester of pregnancy. This receptor was taken from a female donor in good health, enrolled as a control in a pregnancy study. The chain links TRBV19 to TRBJ1-1; TRBD1 might be the D (5 bases). The CDR3: CASQGVTEAFF. DNA for the CDR3: TGTGCCAGCCAGGGTGTCACTGAAGCTTTCTTT.